These 3 T cell receptor beta chains were all obtained from the same sample, sequenced in a study of blood T cell repertoires in COVID-19. Method: immunoSEQ multiplex PCR; TCRdb's copy keeps in-frame clones and lacks some. The repertoire holds 330,000 or so clones, with roughly 90% as singletons. The sample consisted of PBMCs or T cells enriched from blood (not recorded which). The receptors originated from a woman aged 25 to 45 who had recovered from COVID-19.

The chain couples TRBV5-1 to TRBJ1-5; D is perhaps TRBD1 (5 bases). The germline V gene has CDR1 SGHRS and CDR2 YFSETQ. This CDR3 comprises 16 residues. V lost 7 bases and J lost 0, with 17 bases in between. The CDR3, as DNA: TGCGCCAGCCATGCGACAGACGATTATAGCAATCAGCCCCAGCATTTT. Translating gives CASHATDDYSNQPQHF.

This chain links TRBV18 with TRBJ2-5; D gene uncertain. Germline V gives CDR1 KGHSH, CDR2 LQKENI. The CDR3 consists of 13 residues. V gave up 2 bases and J gave up 5 bases, with 9 bases separating them. The CDR3 coding sequence is TGTGCCAGCTCACCAGTCGTTGCGGAGACCCAGTACTTC. Protein sequence: CASSPVVAETQYF.

The genes are TRBV2 and TRBJ2-2, with 8 nucleotides matching TRBD1. Trimming took 10 bases from V and 6 from J; bases not matched to a gene: 10. This CDR3 is 14 amino acids long. The germline CDR1 and CDR2 sequences are SNHLY and FYNNEI. The CDR3 sequence is CATRGGQEAGELFF. The CDR3 DNA follows: TGTGCCACCCGTGGGGGACAGGAGGCCGGGGAGCTGTTTTTT. The full variable domain, completed using reference TRBV2 and TRBJ2-2, is EPEVTQTPSHQVTQMGQEVILRCVPISNHLYFYWYRQILGQKVEFLVSFYNNEISEKSEIFDDQFSVERPDGSNFTLKIRSTKLEDSAMYFCATRGGQEAGELFFGEGSRLTVL.